The text below deals with one T cell receptor (beta chain). The antigen is unknown. These data belong to a study of beta chain features in type 1 diabetes. Study-level findings and limits: Among patients with Type 1 diabetes, TCRB CDR3s were moderately but significantly shorter in every one of the four CD4+ subsets.

Every isolated RNA sample was fully reverse transcribed, so sequencing captured expressed TCRB transcripts. The method was immunoSEQ multiplex PCR; TCRdb's version includes in-frame clones alone and lacks a portion of them. This table has 640,000 or so clones, over 13% appearing once. V was clipped by 6 bases and J by 3 bases; unmatched bases: 2. The CDR3 runs 13 residues. Germline-derived CDR1 and CDR2 are MGHDK and SYGVNS. Stem cell-like memory, regulatory, central memory and naive CD4+ cells were sorted via CD45RO/CCR7/CD25/CD127/CD95/CD27. The sequence came from a man aged 18 to 35 with type 1 diabetes. What was sequenced was naive CD4+ T cells from blood. This rearrangement joins TRBV25-1 to TRBJ2-3; 8 positions match TRBD1. The CDR3 DNA follows: TGTGCCAGCAGGGACAGGGTAACAGATACGCAGTATTTT. It translates to CASRDRVTDTQYF.